This entry is about one TCR beta chain. Which antigen it targets is not known. The sample holds no much larger clone one base away, and base qualities are not on file. These data are taken from a study of blood T cell repertoires in COVID-19 (dated by TCRdb to 2019 to 2021). Context from the whole study: The collaborator samples originated in the United States, Italy and Spain and spanned the acute and convalescent phases of COVID-19. Subjects who had been exposed to COVID-19, were actively infected with it, or had recovered from it provided the deeply sampled blood TCRbeta repertoires that made up the dataset. Samples came from the ongoing ImmuneRACE study (first 160 participants) plus 1,254 subjects from 6 global collaborators. The sample metadata nearly always contained a de-identified subject ID, COVID-19 status, age in years and sex. The material from the prospective study consisted of cDNA or gDNA derived from T cells, B-cell-depleted T cells, or PBMCs. Where HLA class I and class II types were available, the types were taken from metadata supplied by the sample provider, not from assay-based typing. The repertoires were made available in a free public database intended to serve as a resource for research on the immune response to SARS-CoV-2. On the study overall, not on this receptor specifically: The quantity of clinical and demographic metadata differed by source and by participant and was supplied without curation.

TCRbeta CDR3 regions were amplified from genomic DNA by means of the immunoSEQ Assay, a bias-controlled multiplex PCR. The paper's data handling went like this. Nucleated cell counts per sample were estimated from amplification of reference gene primers within the assay. To quantify the absolute abundance of each unique TCRbeta CDR3 rearrangement, sequence reads were collapsed and filtered. For each sample, productive Simpson clonality was calculated as the square root of Simpson's diversity index over productive rearrangements. TCRdb obtained this table from immuneACCESS and retained in-frame rearrangements with V and J assigned. These tables miss some clones; where compared with another copy, unresolved V genes account for less than half of the shortfall, and the remainder is unexplained. That table gives V, J and clone size, and the DNA gave D and trimming. This sample comprises about 220,000 clones, less than 90% of them detected only once. 5.1% of the sample is in the top ten clones.

The CDR3 holds 15 amino acids from the cysteine to the phenylalanine. Only the CDR3 DNA is retained, 45 bases long and in frame from the first base. According to the germline V gene, CDR1 reads SGDLS and CDR2 reads YYNGEE. Trimming removed 4 bases from V and 6 bases from J, leaving 18 bases between the germline ends. Another Seattle source contributed samples from volunteer blood donors who had recovered from COVID-19. Collaborating institutions collected whole blood in K2EDTA tubes following their own protocols. For TCRbeta analysis, collaborators shipped samples as frozen whole blood, isolated PBMCs, or DNA extracted from either of those sample types.

The specimen sequenced was peripheral blood. The receptor was isolated from a woman aged 60 to 75 who had recovered from COVID-19. The rearranged segments are TRBV9 and TRBJ2-3, with the D gene not clear enough to name. The DNA reads as follows: TGTGCCAGCAGCCCCATTGGGTCCCCGCGGGATACGCAGTATTTT. It encodes CASSPIGSPRDTQYF.